This T cell receptor beta chain derives from a study of blood T cell repertoires in COVID-19. Data came from immunoSEQ multiplex PCR; TCRdb stores just in-frame clones and leaves some out. This sample has 80,000 to 100,000 clones, with 75% to 85% found just once. The germline V gene has CDR1 MNHEY and CDR2 SVGAGI. V lost 5 bases and J 0 bases, leaving 6 bases between the germline ends. The CDR3 length is 13 residues. Sequencing was done on a sample of peripheral blood. This clonotype was sampled from a human donor in a cohort sampled during active COVID-19. The chain has TRBV6-5 and TRBJ2-3; D is uncertain. The CDR3, as DNA: TGTGCCAGCAGTCGGGTTAGCACAGATACGCAGTATTTT. It codes for CASSRVSTDTQYF.